The rows below give T cell receptor beta chains drawn from one sample of a study of shared clonotypes between healthy human individuals. Measured with immunoSEQ multiplex PCR; TCRdb has only the in-frame clones, and not every one. In the table there are more than 1.2 million clones, just under 99% of which are singletons. The material sequenced was naive CD4+ T cells sorted from blood. The source is a man aged 25-45 years in good health. Each CDR3 is given with its conserved first and last residue. The D gene is left open where the match is weak. Clone size is stated in some rows and not others, as once, few, many or a class when expanded.

V gene	D gene	clone size	J gene	CDR3 DNA	CDR3 protein
TRBV6-5	-	-	TRBJ2-2	TGTGCCAGCAGCATACTAGCGAACACCGGGGAGCTGTTTTTT	CASSILANTGELFF
TRBV18	-	-	TRBJ1-2	TGTGCCAGCTCACCAAGGCCTAATAACTATGGCTACACCTTC	CASSPRPNNYGYTF
TRBV2	TRBD2	-	TRBJ2-3	TGTGCCAGCAGCGGACTAGCGGTGAGCACAGATACGCAGTATTTT	CASSGLAVSTDTQYF
TRBV28	-	-	TRBJ1-5	TGTGCCAGCAGTCCAGGGAGGGTTATAGGGAATCAGCCCCAGCATTTT	CASSPGRVIGNQPQHF
TRBV9	TRBD2	-	TRBJ2-1	TGTGCCAGCAGCCCCCCCTTAAAGCGGGAGGTTTGGGGTGAGCAGTTCTTC	CASSPPLKREVWGEQFF
TRBV18	-	-	TRBJ2-7	TGTGCCAGCTCACCACGGGCAAACAACTACGAGCAGTACTTC	CASSPRANNYEQYF
TRBV7-9	TRBD2	-	TRBJ2-1	TGTGCGGGGGGGAGGGTTAGTAACAATGAGCAGTTCTTC	CAGGRVSNNEQFF
TRBV5-4	TRBD2	-	TRBJ2-1	TGTGCCAGCAGCGCCTCTACTAGCGGGATTTACAATGAGCAGTTCTTC	CASSASTSGIYNEQFF
TRBV25-1	TRBD1	-	TRBJ1-2	TGTGCCAGCAGCGGCCCAGACAGGGGGAACTATGGCTACACCTTC	CASSGPDRGNYGYTF
TRBV5-6	-	once	TRBJ2-3	TGTGCCAGCAGCTCATTCCTTGGAGATACGCAGTATTTT	CASSSFLGDTQYF
TRBV7-2	TRBD2	-	TRBJ2-5	TGTGCCAGCAGCCTTCGCGGGGGGCCCGAGACCCAGTACTTC	CASSLRGGPETQYF
TRBV7-6	-	-	TRBJ2-1	TGTGCCAGCAGCTTACTCAGGGGCAATGAGCAGTTCTTC	CASSLLRGNEQFF
TRBV28	TRBD1	-	TRBJ1-1	TGTGCCAGCAGTCGGGGGACAGGGGGCACGCAGACTGAAGCTTTCTTT	CASSRGTGGTQTEAFF
TRBV2	-	-	TRBJ2-5	TGTGCCAGCCTGGACTGGGAGACCCAGTACTTC	CASLDWETQYF
TRBV28	-	-	TRBJ2-7	TGTGCCAGCAGCTTAGGAACAGGCTACGAGCAGTACTTC	CASSLGTGYEQYF
TRBV6-5	TRBD1	-	TRBJ1-2	TGTGCCAGCAGTGACAGGGCTTACTATGGCTACACCTTC	CASSDRAYYGYTF
TRBV9	TRBD2	-	TRBJ2-3	TGTGCCAGCAGCTCCTGGCGGGAGGGTGGCGATACGCAGTATTTT	CASSSWREGGDTQYF
TRBV5-4	TRBD1	-	TRBJ2-7	TGTGCCAGCAGCCGACAGGGGAAATGGGAGCAGTACTTC	CASSRQGKWEQYF
TRBV14	-	-	TRBJ2-7	TGTGCCAGCAGCCAAACCAACAGGGTAACCGAGCAGTACTTC	CASSQTNRVTEQYF
TRBV10-3	-	-	TRBJ2-6	TGTGCCATCAGTGAGACCAGGTCCTCTGGGGCCAACGTCCTGACTTTC	CAISETRSSGANVLTF
TRBV4-2	-	-	TRBJ1-4	TGTGCCAGCAGCCAGGAGAAGCAATATAGATATGAAAAACTGTTTTTT	CASSQEKQYRYEKLFF
TRBV11-1	TRBD2	-	TRBJ2-7	TGTGCCAGCAGCTCAACCCTAGCGGAGTTTTACGAGCAGTACTTC	CASSSTLAEFYEQYF
TRBV19	-	-	TRBJ1-5	TGTGCCAGTAGTATAGATCCCCGAAGGCATCAGCCCCAGCATTTT	CASSIDPRRHQPQHF
TRBV28	-	once	TRBJ2-7	TGTGCCAGCACGGGACCCTACGAACAGTACTTC	CASTGPYEQYF
TRBV7-9	TRBD1	-	TRBJ2-4	TGTGCCAGCAGCTGGGGACAGGTCCTAGCCAAAAACATTCAGTACTTC	CASSWGQVLAKNIQYF
TRBV9	TRBD1	-	TRBJ1-5	TGTGCCAGCAGCGCAGGACAGGGGGGGCAGCCCCAGCATTTT	CASSAGQGGQPQHF
TRBV7-8	TRBD2	-	TRBJ2-5	TGTGCCAGCAGCCTAGCGGGAGAGGTGGAGACCCAGTACTTC	CASSLAGEVETQYF
TRBV7-7	TRBD2	-	TRBJ2-3	TGTGCTAGCAGCCTTGGGGGGGTCACAGATACGCAGTATTTT	CASSLGGVTDTQYF
TRBV5-1	-	-	TRBJ2-3	TGCGCCAGCAGCTTGGCCACAGGGCCAGATACGCAGTATTTT	CASSLATGPDTQYF
TRBV6-1	-	-	TRBJ1-5	TGTGCCAGCGAGAGTAGTACGGGGCAGCCCCAGCATTTT	CASESSTGQPQHF
TRBV9	-	-	TRBJ2-1	TGTGCCAGCAGCCTGGACGGCAGCTCCTACAATGAGCAGTTCTTC	CASSLDGSSYNEQFF
TRBV5-4	TRBD2	-	TRBJ2-7	TGTGCCAGCAGCCCGGCCGGACTAGCGGGAGAGTCGGGATACGAGCAGTACTTC	CASSPAGLAGESGYEQYF
TRBV11-2	-	-	TRBJ2-1	TGTGCCAGCAGCTTAGCCCTTTCTCAGTTCTTC	CASSLALSQFF